The next 22 T cell receptor beta chains were all read from a single sample in a study of PD-1 blockade in mismatch repair-deficient tumors. Measured with immunoSEQ multiplex PCR; TCRdb has only the in-frame clones, and not every one. The sample includes roughly 120,000 clones, roughly 86% of them seen just once. The starting material was peripheral blood, obtained 70 to 73 weeks after starting pembrolizumab. The origin of the receptors is an adult with mismatch repair-deficient cancer.

The V gene is TRBV27, the J gene TRBJ1-5; 7 positions agree with TRBD1. CDR3 size: 16 residues. With V trimmed by 4 bases and J by 3 bases, 9 bases remained unmatched. Germline CDR1 MNHEY, CDR2 SMNVEV (reference sequence). The CDR3 DNA reads as TGTGCCAGCAGTTGGAGGGGGGACAGCATCAATCAGCCCCAGCATTTT. Residues: CASSWRGDSINQPQHF.

This chain joins TRBV4-3 and TRBJ2-5; D ambiguous. Trimming took 1 base from V and 1 from J, leaving 13 bases between them. The CDR3 runs 16 residues. CDR1 and CDR2 (germline): LGHNA, YSLEER. CDR3 region: CASSQAVMAGQETQYF. In nucleotides, the CDR3 is TGCGCCAGCAGCCAAGCTGTGATGGCTGGCCAAGAGACCCAGTACTTC.

The rearrangement links TRBV4-3 to TRBJ2-1; 12 bases align to TRBD2. The CDR3 has 17 amino acids. CDR1 and CDR2 from the germline V gene are LGHNA and YSLEER. The J segment lost 7 bases and the V segment lost 4 bases, leaving 11 bases of the junction unmatched. CDR3 coding DNA: TGCGCCAGCAGCCCGAGACTAGCGGGAGTCGCCAGTAATGAGCAGTTCTTC. It codes for CASSPRLAGVASNEQFF.

The rearrangement joins TRBV27 to TRBJ2-1; the match to TRBD2 covers 11 bases. Germline V CDR1 and CDR2: MNHEY, SMNVEV (reference sequence). This CDR3 is 15 amino acids long. Trimming took 7 bases from V and 5 from J; bases not matched to a gene: 7. This chain's CDR3 is CASTVTSGRHNEQFF. CDR3 DNA sequence: TGTGCCAGCACAGTTACTAGCGGGAGACACAATGAGCAGTTCTTC.

The V gene is TRBV15, the J gene TRBJ2-1; TRBD2 agrees at 13 bases. The CDR3 consists of 15 residues. V lost 5 bases to trimming and J lost 4 bases; unmatched junction nucleotides: 2. CDR1 and CDR2 from the germline V gene are LNHNV and YYDKDF (reference sequence). For the CDR3, the DNA is TGTGCCACCAGCCTGACTAGCGGGAGGTACAATGAGCAGTTCTTC. This gives the protein CATSLTSGRYNEQFF.

The CDR3 DNA is TGTGCCAGCAGTGGACAGGGGAACTATGGCTACACCTTC. This codes for CASSGQGNYGYTF. The chain has TRBV2 and TRBJ1-2; 8 positions agree with TRBD1. The V segment lost 4 bases and the J segment 2 bases; nucleotides outside the gene matches: 0. CDR3 length equals 13 residues. Germline values: CDR1 SNHLY, CDR2 FYNNEI. Combining the CDR3 with reference TRBV2 and TRBJ1-2 gives the whole variable domain EPEVTQTPSHQVTQMGQEVILRCVPISNHLYFYWYRQILGQKVEFLVSFYNNEISEKSEIFDDQFSVERPDGSNFTLKIRSTKLEDSAMYFCASSGQGNYGYTFGSGTRLTVV.

The rearrangement uses TRBV9 and TRBJ2-2; D is possibly TRBD2 (5 bases). V dropped 3 bases and J dropped 6 bases, with 21 bases sitting between them. This CDR3 contains 17 residues. Germline V gene lookup returns CDR1 SGDLS and CDR2 YYNGEE. The CDR3 reads CASSDNGNRETPGELFF. The CDR3 bases are TGTGCCAGCAGCGACAACGGGAATCGCGAAACACCCGGGGAGCTGTTTTTT.

The genes are TRBV21-1 and TRBJ2-2; the D call in the table, TRBD1, was not verified against the DNA. TRBV21-1 represents a pseudogene. CDR3 size: 18 residues. The CDR3, as DNA: TGTGCCAGCAGCAAAGGACGAGGTTCTACAGGGGTCTCCGGGGAGCTGTTTTTT. The encoded protein is CASSKGRGSTGVSGELFF.

This chain joins TRBV5-1 and TRBJ2-1; 11 bases are shared with TRBD2. The CDR3 extends over 15 amino acids. V lost 2 bases to trimming and J lost 9 bases; unmatched junction nucleotides: 7. Germline CDR1 reads SGHRS; CDR2 reads YFSETQ. CDR3 in amino acids: CASSFYTSGSTEQFF. The CDR3 nucleotides are TGCGCCAGCAGCTTTTACACTAGCGGGAGCACTGAGCAGTTCTTC.

V and J are TRBV7-9 and TRBJ2-7; tentative D call: TRBD2 (5 bases). The V gene lost 4 bases and the J gene lost 3 bases, with 7 bases spanning the gap. Germline V gene lookup returns CDR1 SEHNR and CDR2 FQNEAQ (reference sequence). This CDR3 has 12 residues. In DNA, the CDR3 is TGTGCCAGCAGCTCGGGGATCTACGAGCAGTACTTC. Translating gives CASSSGIYEQYF.

The V gene is TRBV9, the J gene TRBJ2-3; TRBD2 aligns across 7 bases. Germline assignment: CDR1 SGDLS and CDR2 YYNGEE. The CDR3 extends over 14 amino acids. J was trimmed by 3 bases and V by 2 bases; bases with no gene match: 3. The CDR3 loop is CASSVGRATDTQYF. The CDR3 nucleotides read TGTGCCAGCAGCGTGGGGAGGGCAACAGATACGCAGTATTTT.

This chain uses TRBV28 with TRBJ2-7; a possible D gene is TRBD1 (6 bases). Germline assignment: CDR1 MDHEN and CDR2 SYDVKM. The CDR3 runs to 14 residues. The V and J ends lost 6 bases and 7 bases respectively, with 19 bases between them. The CDR3 DNA reads as TGTGCCAGCAGCAATTGGGACACTCGCTGGGAGCAGTACTTC. Protein product: CASSNWDTRWEQYF.

The CDR3 coding sequence is TGCGCCAGCAGCTTGGAGACAGGGACCCACGAGCAGTACTTC. Residues: CASSLETGTHEQYF. The V call is TRBV5-1, the J call TRBJ2-7; 7 nucleotides match TRBD1. CDR1 and CDR2 from the germline V gene are SGHRS and YFSETQ. The CDR3 has 14 amino acids. The trim removed 0 bases at V and 5 bases at J, leaving 5 bases unmatched.

This chain connects TRBV27 to TRBJ2-2; D possibly matches TRBD1 or TRBD2 (5 bases each). Trimming stripped 8 bases from V and 2 bases from J, with 15 bases between. The germline V gene encodes CDR1 MNHEY and CDR2 SMNVEV (reference sequence). The CDR3 extends over 15 amino acids. The CDR3 loop is CASQGYGENTGELFF. The CDR3 coding sequence is TGTGCCAGCCAGGGTTACGGGGAAAACACCGGGGAGCTGTTTTTT.

The chain links TRBV4-1 to TRBJ2-7; D unclear. Trimming removed 1 base from V and 2 bases from J, with 6 bases in between. The V gene's germline CDR1 is MGHRA and CDR2 YSYEKL. This CDR3 is built from 13 residues. The CDR3 protein is CASSQVGPYEQYF. In nucleotides, the CDR3 is TGCGCCAGCAGCCAAGTCGGCCCCTACGAGCAGTACTTC.

The rearrangement joins TRBV25-1 to TRBJ1-1; D not certain. Trimming cost V 8 bases and J 6 bases, with 10 bases left between them. CDR1 and CDR2 from the germline V gene are MGHDK and SYGVNS. CDR3 size: 11 residues. The CDR3, as DNA: TGTGCCAGCGTGTGGGAGGCTGAAGCTTTCTTT. It codes for CASVWEAEAFF.

The V call is TRBV11-3, the J call TRBJ2-2; D gene unclear. The CDR3 runs 16 residues. The V and J ends lost 2 bases and 8 bases respectively, with 18 bases between them. Germline V CDR1 and CDR2: SGHNT, YENEEA. The CDR3 coding sequence is TGTGCCAGCAGCTTACGCGGTGTAAGCTGGGTAGGGGAGCTGTTTTTT. It translates to CASSLRGVSWVGELFF.

The chain recombines TRBV15 with TRBJ1-2; D gene uncertain. The V gene's germline CDR1 is LNHNV and CDR2 YYDKDF (reference sequence). This CDR3 has 16 amino acids. V lost 0 bases and J lost 3, with 14 bases in between. In nucleotides, the CDR3 is TGTGCCACCAGCAGAGATAAAAGAGGGTTCGACTATGGCTACACCTTC. As protein: CATSRDKRGFDYGYTF.

This clone was seen only a few times. The chain uses TRBV19 and TRBJ1-2; D is undetermined. The CDR3 contains 15 residues. Germline V gene data show CDR1 as LNHDA and CDR2 as SQIVND (reference sequence). V was shortened by 6 bases and J by 2 bases, with 16 bases between the two germline ends. The CDR3 protein is CASSPGLRGNYGYTF. CDR3 nucleotide sequence: TGTGCCAGTAGCCCGGGGTTACGGGGAAACTATGGCTACACCTTC. The complete variable domain, with remaining parts taken from reference TRBV19 and TRBJ1-2, reads DGGITQSPKYLFRKEGQNVTLSCEQNLNHDAMYWYRQDPGQGLRLIYYSQIVNDFQKGDIAEGYSVSREKKESFPLTVTSAQKNPTAFYLCASSPGLRGNYGYTFGSGTRLTVV.

CDR3 in amino acids: CASKGRNQPQHF. The DNA for the CDR3 is TGTGCCAGTAAAGGAAGAAATCAGCCCCAGCATTTT. V gene TRBV19 combines with J gene TRBJ1-5; D is ambiguous. The germline CDR1 and CDR2 sequences are LNHDA and SQIVND (reference sequence). This CDR3 has 12 residues. Trimming left V 7 bases short and J 4 bases short, with 8 bases between.

V usage is TRBV28 and J usage is TRBJ2-7, with TRBD1 matching over 7 bases. CDR1 MDHEN and CDR2 SYDVKM come from the germline V gene. The J segment lost 1 base and the V segment lost 6 bases, leaving 6 bases of the junction unmatched. This CDR3 comprises 14 residues. The CDR3 sequence: CASRQTGDSYEQYF. For the CDR3, the DNA is TGTGCCAGCAGGCAAACAGGGGATTCCTACGAGCAGTACTTC.

This clone is a singleton in its sample. V usage is TRBV7-3 and J usage is TRBJ2-1; D gene uncertain. V lost 2 bases and J lost 10, with 12 bases in between. The CDR3 consists of 13 residues. The germline gives CDR1 SGHTA, CDR2 FQGTGA. CDR3 coding DNA: TGTGCCAGCAGCTTAGACTCGTCTAGGGAGCAGTTCTTC. Its protein is CASSLDSSREQFF.